This T cell receptor (beta chain) was recorded in a study of blood T cell repertoires in COVID-19. The overall study: In each case, the material was cDNA or gDNA derived from T cells, B-cell-depleted T cells, or PBMCs.

Produced via immunoSEQ multiplex PCR; TCRdb's table is partial and in-frame only. The sample records around 250,000 clones, 65% to 85% being singletons. Germline V gives CDR1 SGHRS, CDR2 YFSETQ. The CDR3 is 15 amino acids. Between the trimmed V and J ends, which lost 0 bases and 7 bases, there was a span of 17 bases. This TCR was recovered from a woman between 40 and 55 years old who had recovered from COVID-19. The V and J genes are TRBV5-1 and TRBJ2-7; unclear D gene. The sequencing input was peripheral blood. The CDR3 DNA is TGCGCCAGCAGCTTGGTTTTGGAACCCTCGCGGGAGCAGTACTTC. Its protein product is CASSLVLEPSREQYF.